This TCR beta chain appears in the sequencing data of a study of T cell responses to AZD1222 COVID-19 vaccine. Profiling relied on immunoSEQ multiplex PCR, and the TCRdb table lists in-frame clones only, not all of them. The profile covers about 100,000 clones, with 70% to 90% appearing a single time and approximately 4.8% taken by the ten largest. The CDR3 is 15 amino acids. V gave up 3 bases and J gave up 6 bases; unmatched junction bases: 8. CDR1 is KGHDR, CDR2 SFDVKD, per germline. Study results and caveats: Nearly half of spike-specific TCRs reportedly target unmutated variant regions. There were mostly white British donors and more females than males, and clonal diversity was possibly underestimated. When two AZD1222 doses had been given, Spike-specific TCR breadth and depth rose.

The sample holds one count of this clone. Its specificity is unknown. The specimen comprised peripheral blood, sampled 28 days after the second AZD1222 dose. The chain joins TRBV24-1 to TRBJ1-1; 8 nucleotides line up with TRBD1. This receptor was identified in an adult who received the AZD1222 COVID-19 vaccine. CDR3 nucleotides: TGTGCCACCAGTGATGCCGGACAGGGCCGGGCTGAAGCTTTCTTT. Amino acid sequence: CATSDAGQGRAEAFF.